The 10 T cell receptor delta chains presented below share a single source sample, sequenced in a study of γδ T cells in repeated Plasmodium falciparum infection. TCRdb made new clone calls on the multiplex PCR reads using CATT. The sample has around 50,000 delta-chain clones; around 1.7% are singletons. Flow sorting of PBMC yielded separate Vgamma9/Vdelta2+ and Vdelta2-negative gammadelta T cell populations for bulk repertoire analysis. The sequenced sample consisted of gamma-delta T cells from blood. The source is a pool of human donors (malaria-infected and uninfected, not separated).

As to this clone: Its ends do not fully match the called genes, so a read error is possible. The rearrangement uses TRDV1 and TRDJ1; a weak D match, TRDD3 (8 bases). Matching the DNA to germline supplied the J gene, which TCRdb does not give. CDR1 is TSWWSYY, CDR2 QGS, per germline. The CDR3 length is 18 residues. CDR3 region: CSGDVVPTLLGAPDKLIF. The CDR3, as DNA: TGCTCTGGGGACGTGGTTCCTACGCTACTGGGGGCTCCCGATAAACTCATCTTT.

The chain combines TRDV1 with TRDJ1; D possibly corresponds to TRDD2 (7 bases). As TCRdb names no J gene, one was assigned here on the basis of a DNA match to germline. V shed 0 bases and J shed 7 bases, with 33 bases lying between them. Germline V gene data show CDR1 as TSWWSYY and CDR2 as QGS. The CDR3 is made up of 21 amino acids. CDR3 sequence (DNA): TGTGCTCTTGGGGAACTGGCCACTTTTCCTACCCCGTACTTGGGGGCTACTAAACTCATCTTT. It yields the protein CALGELATFPTPYLGATKLIF.

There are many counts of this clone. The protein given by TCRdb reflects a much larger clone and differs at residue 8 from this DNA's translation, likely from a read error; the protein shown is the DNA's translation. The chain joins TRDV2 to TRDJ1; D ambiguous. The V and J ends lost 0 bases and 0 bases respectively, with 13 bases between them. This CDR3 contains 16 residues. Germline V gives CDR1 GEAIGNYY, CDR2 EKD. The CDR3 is CACDTAYRAYTDKLIF. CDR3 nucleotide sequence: TGTGCCTGTGACACCGCGTACCGGGCGTACACCGATAAACTCATCTTT.

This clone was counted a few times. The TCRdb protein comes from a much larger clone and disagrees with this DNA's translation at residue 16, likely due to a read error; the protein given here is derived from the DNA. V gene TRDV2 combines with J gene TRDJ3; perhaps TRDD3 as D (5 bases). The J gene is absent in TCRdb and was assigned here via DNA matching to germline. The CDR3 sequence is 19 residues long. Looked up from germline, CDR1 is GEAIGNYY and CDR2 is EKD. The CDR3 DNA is TGTGCCTGTGACACCGCGGGGGGCCCAAGCTCCTGGGACACCCGACGGATGTTTTTC. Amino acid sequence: CACDTAGGPSSWDTRRMFF.

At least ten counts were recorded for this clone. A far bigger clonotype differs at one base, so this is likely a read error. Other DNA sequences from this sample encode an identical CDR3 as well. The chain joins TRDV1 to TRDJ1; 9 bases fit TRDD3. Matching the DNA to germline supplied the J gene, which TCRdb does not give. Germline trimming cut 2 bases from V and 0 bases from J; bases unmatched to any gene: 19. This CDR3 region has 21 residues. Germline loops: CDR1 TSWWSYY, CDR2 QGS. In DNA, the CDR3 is TGTGCTCTTGGGGAAGTGAAGGTACTGGGGGACTGGCCCCCGTACACCGATAAACTCATCTTT. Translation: CALGEVKVLGDWPPYTDKLIF.

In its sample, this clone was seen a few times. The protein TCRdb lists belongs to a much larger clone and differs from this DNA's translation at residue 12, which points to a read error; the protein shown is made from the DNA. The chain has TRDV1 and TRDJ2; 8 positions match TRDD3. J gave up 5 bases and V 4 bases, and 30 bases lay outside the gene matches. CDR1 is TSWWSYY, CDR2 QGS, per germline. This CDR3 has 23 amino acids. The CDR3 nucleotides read TGTGCTCTTGGGGCCTTCAAACCTACACTGGGGGTTACCCCTCCCCTCCTAACAGCACAACTCTTCTTT. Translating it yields CALGAFKPTLGVTPPLLTAQLFF.

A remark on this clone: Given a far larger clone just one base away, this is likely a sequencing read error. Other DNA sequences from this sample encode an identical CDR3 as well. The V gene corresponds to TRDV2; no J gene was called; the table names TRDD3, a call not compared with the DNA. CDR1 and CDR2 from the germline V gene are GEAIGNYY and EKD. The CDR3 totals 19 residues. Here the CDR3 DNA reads TGTGCCTGTGACACCGTCGAAACAGGGGGGGATCTGTACACCGATAAGCTCATCTTT. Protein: CACDTVETGGDLYTDKLIF.

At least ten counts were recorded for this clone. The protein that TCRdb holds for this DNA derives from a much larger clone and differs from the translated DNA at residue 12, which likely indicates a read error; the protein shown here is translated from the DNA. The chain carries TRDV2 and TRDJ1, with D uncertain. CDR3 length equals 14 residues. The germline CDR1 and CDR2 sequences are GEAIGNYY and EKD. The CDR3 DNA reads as TGTGCCTGTGACTCCTTACTTAACACCGATAAACCCATCTTT. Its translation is CACDSLLNTDKPIF.

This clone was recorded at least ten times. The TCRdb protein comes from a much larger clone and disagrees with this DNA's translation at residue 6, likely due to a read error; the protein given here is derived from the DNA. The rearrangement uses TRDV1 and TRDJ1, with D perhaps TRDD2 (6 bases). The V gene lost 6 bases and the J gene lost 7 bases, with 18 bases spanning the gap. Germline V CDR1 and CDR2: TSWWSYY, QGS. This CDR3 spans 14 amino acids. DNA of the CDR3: TGTGCTCTTGGTCCTTCCCTAGGGTACGGTAAACTCATCTTT. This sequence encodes CALGPSLGYGKLIF.

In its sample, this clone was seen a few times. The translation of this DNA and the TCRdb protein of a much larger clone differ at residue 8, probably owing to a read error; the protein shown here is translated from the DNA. The CDR3 nucleotides read TGTGCTCTTGGGGAACTAGAACAGAAAAAACTCATCTTT. It encodes CALGELEQKKLIF. The V call is TRDV1, the J call TRDJ1; the D is unclear. The CDR3 contains 13 residues. Germline CDR1 and CDR2: TSWWSYY and QGS. The V and J ends lost 0 bases and 8 bases respectively, with 10 bases between them.